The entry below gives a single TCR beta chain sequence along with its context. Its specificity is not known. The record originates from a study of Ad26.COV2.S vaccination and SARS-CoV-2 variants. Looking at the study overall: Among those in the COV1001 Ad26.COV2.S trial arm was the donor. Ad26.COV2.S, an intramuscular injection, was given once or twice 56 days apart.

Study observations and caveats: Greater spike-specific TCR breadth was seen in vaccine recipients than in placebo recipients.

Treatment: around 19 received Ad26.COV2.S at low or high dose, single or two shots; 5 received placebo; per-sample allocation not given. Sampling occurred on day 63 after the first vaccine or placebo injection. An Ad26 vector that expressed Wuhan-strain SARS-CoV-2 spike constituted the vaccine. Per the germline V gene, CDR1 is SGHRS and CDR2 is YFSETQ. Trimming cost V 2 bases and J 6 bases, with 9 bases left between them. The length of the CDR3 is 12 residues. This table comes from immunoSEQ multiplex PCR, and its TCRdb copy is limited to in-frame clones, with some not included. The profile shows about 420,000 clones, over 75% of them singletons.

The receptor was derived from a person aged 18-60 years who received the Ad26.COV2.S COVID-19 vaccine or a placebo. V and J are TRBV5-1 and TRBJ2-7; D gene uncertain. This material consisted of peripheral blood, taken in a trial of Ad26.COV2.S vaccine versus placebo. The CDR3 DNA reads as TGCGCCAGCAGCTTATACGGCAGCGAGCAGTACTTC. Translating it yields CASSLYGSEQYF.